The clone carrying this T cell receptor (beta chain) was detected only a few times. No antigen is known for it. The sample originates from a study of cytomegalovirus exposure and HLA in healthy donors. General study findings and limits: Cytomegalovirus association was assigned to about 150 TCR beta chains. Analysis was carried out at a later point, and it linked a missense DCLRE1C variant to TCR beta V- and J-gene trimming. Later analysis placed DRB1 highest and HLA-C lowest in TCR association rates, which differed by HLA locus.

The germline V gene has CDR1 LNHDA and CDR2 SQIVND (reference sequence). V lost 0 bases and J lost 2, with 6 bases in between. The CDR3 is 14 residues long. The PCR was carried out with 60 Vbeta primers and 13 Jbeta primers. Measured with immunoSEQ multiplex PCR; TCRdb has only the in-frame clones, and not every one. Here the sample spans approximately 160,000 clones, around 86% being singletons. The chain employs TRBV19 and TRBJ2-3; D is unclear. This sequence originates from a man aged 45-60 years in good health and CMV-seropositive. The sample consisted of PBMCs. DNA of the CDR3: TGTGCCAGTAGTATAGATCCAAACACAGATACGCAGTATTTT. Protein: CASSIDPNTDTQYF.